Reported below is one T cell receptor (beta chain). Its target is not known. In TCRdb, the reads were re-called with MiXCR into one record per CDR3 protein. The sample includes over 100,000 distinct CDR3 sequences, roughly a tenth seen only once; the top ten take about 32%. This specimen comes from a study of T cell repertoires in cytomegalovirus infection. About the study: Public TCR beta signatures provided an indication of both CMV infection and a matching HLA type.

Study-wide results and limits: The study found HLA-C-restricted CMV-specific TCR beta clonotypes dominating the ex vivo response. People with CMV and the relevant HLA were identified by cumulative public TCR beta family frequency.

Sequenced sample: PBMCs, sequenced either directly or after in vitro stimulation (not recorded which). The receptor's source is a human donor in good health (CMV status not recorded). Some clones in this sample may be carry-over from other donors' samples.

CDR3 nucleotides: TGTGCCAGCAGTCCCACGGGCCATTACAATGAGCAGTTCTTC. It yields the protein CASSPTGHYNEQFF. The gene calls are TRBV28 and TRBJ2-1; D gene unclear. Germline values: CDR1 MDHEN, CDR2 SYDVKM. The CDR3 totals 14 residues. V was pared by 5 bases and J by 4 bases, with 12 bases between.